A selection of T cell receptor beta chains follows, all from one sample in a study of T cell responses to AZD1222 COVID-19 vaccine. The repertoire was sequenced with immunoSEQ multiplex PCR; TCRdb's copy has only in-frame clones and lacks some. The sample contains about 93,000 clones, approximately 90% of which appear only once. The sample consisted of peripheral blood, taken 28 days after the second AZD1222 dose. The receptor source for this set is an adult who received the AZD1222 COVID-19 vaccine. CDR3s include the opening cysteine and the closing phenylalanine or tryptophan. Fields, in order: CDR3 length, clone size, D gene, V gene, J gene, CDR3 protein, CDR3 DNA. D genes are given only for firm matches. Clone size is stated in some rows and not others, as once, few, many or a class when expanded.

len: 11
abundance: .
d_gene: .
v_gene: TRBV5-5
j_gene: TRBJ2-3
CDR3aa: CASSFLYTQYF
CDR3nt: TGTGCCAGCAGCTTTTTATATACGCAGTATTTT

len: 12
abundance: .
d_gene: .
v_gene: TRBV6-5
j_gene: TRBJ1-2
CDR3aa: CATRYTTYGYTF
CDR3nt: TGTGCCACCCGCTACACGACCTATGGCTACACCTTC

len: 15
abundance: .
d_gene: .
v_gene: TRBV11-2
j_gene: TRBJ2-7
CDR3aa: CASSLVGFSAYEQYF
CDR3nt: TGTGCCAGCAGCTTAGTTGGTTTTAGTGCCTACGAGCAGTACTTC

len: 14
abundance: .
d_gene: .
v_gene: TRBV5-4
j_gene: TRBJ1-2
CDR3aa: CASSLVGDLYGYTF
CDR3nt: TGTGCCAGCAGCTTGGTCGGAGATCTATATGGCTACACCTTC

len: 14
abundance: once
d_gene: .
v_gene: TRBV18
j_gene: TRBJ2-7
CDR3aa: CASSPALIRDEQYF
CDR3nt: TGTGCCAGCTCACCCGCTTTGATTCGGGACGAGCAGTACTTC

len: 14
abundance: .
d_gene: TRBD2
v_gene: TRBV7-3
j_gene: TRBJ2-5
CDR3aa: CASSVTSGPGTQYF
CDR3nt: TGTGCCAGCAGCGTGACTAGCGGTCCGGGGACCCAGTACTTC

len: 15
abundance: .
d_gene: TRBD2
v_gene: TRBV5-1
j_gene: TRBJ2-1
CDR3aa: CASIQDGRAYNEQFF
CDR3nt: TGCGCCAGCATTCAGGACGGGAGGGCCTACAATGAGCAGTTCTTC

len: 15
abundance: .
d_gene: .
v_gene: TRBV6-6
j_gene: TRBJ2-5
CDR3aa: CASTSKGGGQETQYF
CDR3nt: TGTGCCAGCACCTCTAAAGGAGGGGGCCAAGAGACCCAGTACTTC

len: 10
abundance: .
d_gene: TRBD2
v_gene: TRBV20-1
j_gene: TRBJ2-3
CDR3aa: CSARGTSGGF
CDR3nt: TGCAGTGCTAGGGGGACTAGCGGGGGTTTT

len: 18
abundance: .
d_gene: TRBD2
v_gene: TRBV3-1/TRBV3-2
j_gene: TRBJ2-5
CDR3aa: CASSQDFRGLAGKETQYF
CDR3nt: TGTGCCAGCAGCCAAGATTTCCGGGGGCTAGCGGGGAAAGAGACCCAGTACTTC

len: 15
abundance: .
d_gene: TRBD2
v_gene: TRBV9
j_gene: TRBJ2-7
CDR3aa: CASSVDGLAASEQYF
CDR3nt: TGTGCCAGCAGCGTAGATGGACTAGCGGCCTCGGAGCAGTACTTC

len: 15
abundance: .
d_gene: TRBD1
v_gene: TRBV9
j_gene: TRBJ2-7
CDR3aa: CASSAETGKDYEQYF
CDR3nt: TGTGCCAGCAGCGCCGAGACAGGGAAGGACTACGAGCAGTACTTC

len: 15
abundance: .
d_gene: .
v_gene: TRBV9
j_gene: TRBJ1-3
CDR3aa: CASSAGAGSGNTIYF
CDR3nt: TGTGCCAGCAGCGCAGGGGCAGGGTCTGGAAACACCATATATTTT

len: 12
abundance: .
d_gene: .
v_gene: TRBV6-2/TRBV6-3
j_gene: TRBJ2-7
CDR3aa: CASSRTYYEQYF
CDR3nt: TGTGCCAGCAGCCGGACCTACTACGAGCAGTACTTC

len: 17
abundance: .
d_gene: TRBD2
v_gene: TRBV10-3
j_gene: TRBJ2-1
CDR3aa: CAINTGLADERNNEQFF
CDR3nt: TGTGCCATCAACACCGGACTAGCGGACGAGAGGAACAATGAGCAGTTCTTC

len: 14
abundance: .
d_gene: TRBD2
v_gene: TRBV6-2/TRBV6-3
j_gene: TRBJ2-3
CDR3aa: CASSYTSGADTQYF
CDR3nt: TGTGCCAGCAGTTACACCAGCGGGGCAGATACGCAGTATTTT

len: 12
abundance: .
d_gene: .
v_gene: TRBV30
j_gene: TRBJ2-1
CDR3aa: CAWSPQRKTQFF
CDR3nt: TGTGCCTGGAGCCCCCAGAGAAAGACGCAGTTCTTC

len: 15
abundance: .
d_gene: .
v_gene: TRBV7-6
j_gene: TRBJ2-3
CDR3aa: CASSLPGQSTDTQYF
CDR3nt: TGTGCCAGCAGCTTACCCGGACAGAGCACAGATACGCAGTATTTT

len: 15
abundance: .
d_gene: TRBD1
v_gene: TRBV7-6
j_gene: TRBJ1-1
CDR3aa: CASSQDRGENTEAFF
CDR3nt: TGTGCCAGCAGCCAGGACAGGGGTGAGAACACTGAAGCTTTCTTT

len: 18
abundance: few
d_gene: .
v_gene: TRBV13
j_gene: TRBJ1-1
CDR3aa: CASSLTGWGKGGETEAFF
CDR3nt: TGTGCCAGCAGCTTAACCGGTTGGGGTAAGGGAGGGGAGACTGAAGCTTTCTTT

len: 16
abundance: .
d_gene: TRBD1
v_gene: TRBV24-1
j_gene: TRBJ2-5
CDR3aa: CATSVGTGGEGETQYF
CDR3nt: TGTGCCACCAGTGTGGGGACAGGGGGCGAGGGAGAGACCCAGTACTTC

len: 16
abundance: .
d_gene: TRBD2
v_gene: TRBV19
j_gene: TRBJ2-5
CDR3aa: CASSPEGLAAGETQYF
CDR3nt: TGTGCCAGTAGTCCAGAGGGACTAGCGGCAGGAGAGACCCAGTACTTC

len: 11
abundance: .
d_gene: .
v_gene: TRBV2
j_gene: TRBJ1-1
CDR3aa: CASSENTEAFF
CDR3nt: TGTGCCAGCAGTGAAAACACTGAAGCTTTCTTT

len: 15
abundance: few
d_gene: TRBD2
v_gene: TRBV30
j_gene: TRBJ2-1
CDR3aa: CAWSGSGGHHNEQFF
CDR3nt: TGTGCCTGGAGTGGTAGCGGGGGCCACCACAATGAGCAGTTCTTC

len: 13
abundance: .
d_gene: .
v_gene: TRBV20-1
j_gene: TRBJ1-5
CDR3aa: CSASRSPNQPQHF
CDR3nt: TGCAGTGCTAGTAGGTCGCCCAATCAGCCCCAGCATTTT

len: 14
abundance: .
d_gene: TRBD2
v_gene: TRBV5-1
j_gene: TRBJ2-5
CDR3aa: CASSPSGREETQYF
CDR3nt: TGCGCCAGCTCCCCCAGCGGGAGGGAAGAGACCCAGTACTTC

len: 15
abundance: .
d_gene: .
v_gene: TRBV13
j_gene: TRBJ1-1
CDR3aa: CASSSFGPVNTEAFF
CDR3nt: TGTGCCAGCAGCTCCTTCGGACCGGTGAACACTGAAGCTTTCTTT